Sequencing of this TCR beta chain was carried out in a study of T-cell memory formation after mild COVID-19. Unmatched junction bases numbered 6, after V lost 4 bases and J lost 0 bases. The CDR3 loop spans 16 amino acids. CDR1 and CDR2 (germline): SGHRS, YFSETQ. Study-wide results and limits: Some clones that responded turned up in pre-infection memory, which suggests that cross-reactive memory joined in.

This clonotype was seen more than once but under ten times. Its specificity is not known. The 5'RACE method, run with constant-segment primers, produced TCR alpha and TCR beta cDNA libraries (carrying sample barcodes and UMIs). TCRdb ran MiXCR on the 5' RACE reads and lists one entry per CDR3 protein. Among 500,000 to 650,000 distinct CDR3 sequences listed, about 20% were seen once. The sample taken for sequencing was PBMCs or a T cell subset sorted from them (not recorded which). The sequence was collected from an adult woman who had mild COVID-19 (a few samples of this study predate the infection). Cell type and time point are not known. V and J are TRBV5-1 and TRBJ2-4, with TRBD1 matching over 8 bases. Written as DNA, the CDR3 is TGCGCCAGCAGCCCTGGGGACAGGTCAGCCAAAAACATTCAGTACTTC. Residues: CASSPGDRSAKNIQYF.